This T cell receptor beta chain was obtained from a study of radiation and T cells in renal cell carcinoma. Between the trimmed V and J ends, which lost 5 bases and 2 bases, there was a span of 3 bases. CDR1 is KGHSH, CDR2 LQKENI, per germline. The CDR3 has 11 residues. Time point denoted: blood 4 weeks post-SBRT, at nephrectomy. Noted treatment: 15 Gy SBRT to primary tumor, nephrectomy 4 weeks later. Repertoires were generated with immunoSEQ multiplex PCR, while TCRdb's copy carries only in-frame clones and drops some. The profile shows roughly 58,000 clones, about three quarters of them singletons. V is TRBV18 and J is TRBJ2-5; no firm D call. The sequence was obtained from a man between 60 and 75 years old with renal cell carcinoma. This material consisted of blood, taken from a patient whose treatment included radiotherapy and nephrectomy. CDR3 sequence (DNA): TGTGCCAGCTCAGGACAAGAGACCCAGTACTTC. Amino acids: CASSGQETQYF. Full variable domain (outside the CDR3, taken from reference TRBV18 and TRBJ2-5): NAGVMQNPRHLVRRRGQEARLRCSPMKGHSHVYWYRQLPEEGLKFMVYLQKENIIDESGMPKERFSAEFPKEGPSILRIQQVVRGDSAAYFCASSGQETQYFGPGTRLLVL.